Included here is one TCR beta chain sequence, with context. Its antigen has not been determined. No base quality information exists; no much larger clone differs at one position. For TCRbeta CDR3 sequencing, genomic DNA from the sorted cells was extracted using the QIAGEN DNeasy Blood and Tissue Kit. Through immunoSEQ, high-throughput TCRbeta CDR3 sequencing was done commercially, including PCR amplification with internal controls and bias correction. On the study's bioinformatics: Unique productive TCRbeta sequences were defined by CDR3 nucleotide sequence where primers matched, and otherwise by CDR3 amino acid sequence together with Vbeta and Jbeta genes. As a correction for sorting error, sequences shared between sorted populations at a frequency ratio of 2:1 or less were discarded, and the remaining shared sequences were assigned to the higher population. Sequences were defined as donor-reactive when expanded at least 5-fold in CFSE-low cells versus unstimulated cells and present at a frequency of at least 0.01% in CFSE-low cells. Repertoire divergence was quantified by Jensen-Shannon divergence using the top 100 TCRbeta sequences ranked by frequency. For samples with multiple sequencing runs, sorting error was corrected in each run separately before the runs were combined. TCRdb obtained this table from immuneACCESS and retained in-frame rearrangements with V and J assigned. These tables miss some clones; where compared with another copy, unresolved V genes account for less than half of the shortfall, and the remainder is unexplained. Clonal size and the V and J genes are those of that table, whereas D and trimming came from the DNA. This sample has around 120,000 clones in its table, and roughly 92% of those were observed once. The leading ten clones occupy around 0.58% of the sample.

Unstimulated Tregs (CD4+CD25+CD127-), CD4+ non-Tregs (CD4+CD25-), CD4 and CD8 cells were FACS-sorted from thawed PBMCs. Blood from healthy controls was obtained either from healthy volunteers or as purchased buffy coats. Healthy control blood was processed by Ficoll density gradient to PBMCs and cryopreserved; patient PBMCs were collected before and after transplant. These data belong to a study of Tregs in tolerant kidney transplant recipients (dated by TCRdb to about 2019). Notes on the research overall: TCRbeta sequencing was used in the study to identify donor-specific regulatory T cells before combined kidney and bone marrow transplantation, and the identified cells were then tracked after transplant. In a few healthy controls, several methods of expanding Tregs specific for an allogeneic donor were compared by TCRbeta repertoire sequencing. The paper's findings and limits, for the study overall: Expanding Tregs with activated donor B cells appeared to identify the most biologically relevant and donor-specific TCRbeta repertoire. Biological reproducibility was not directly assessed, although technical replication error appeared to be minimal. Because the study included only a small number of patients, the results must be confirmed in larger populations and under other immunosuppression protocols.

For CDR1 and CDR2, the germline V gene lists SGHVS and FNYEAQ. V and J are trimmed by 3 bases and 5 bases, and the gene matches miss 2 bases of the junction. The CDR3 runs 14 residues from the cysteine to the phenylalanine. Kept here is only the CDR3 DNA, which spans 42 bases and is read in frame from base 1. The chain is encoded by TRBV7-6 joined to TRBJ2-1, with 9 bases in between that match TRBD2. The receptor's source is a human donor in good health. The source material was CD4+ T cells from blood. The nucleotides are TGTGCCAGCAGCTTCGGCGGGGGGGACAATGAGCAGTTCTTC. Its amino acids are CASSFGGGDNEQFF.